The 26 T cell receptor beta chains listed next were all sequenced from one sample in a study of neoadjuvant anti-PD-1 for oral cavity cancer. Only in-frame clones appear in the TCRdb table, and some are missing; sequencing was by immunoSEQ multiplex PCR. The sample holds 30,000 to 40,000 clones; approximately 87% are singletons and the top ten take 3.5%. The source material was PBMCs, sampled before nivolumab (anti-PD-1) treatment. The receptors originated from a person between 35 and 79 years old with oral cavity squamous cell carcinoma.

The chain uses TRBV5-6 and TRBJ1-2; possibly TRBD1 for D (5 bases). Germline V gene data show CDR1 as SGHDT and CDR2 as YYEEEE. Between the trimmed V and J ends, which lost 4 bases and 4 bases, there was a span of 14 bases. This CDR3 is 14 amino acids long. In nucleotides, the CDR3 is TGTGCCAGCAGCCCACAACAGGTGGCCTATGGCTACACCTTC. This sequence encodes CASSPQQVAYGYTF.

This CDR3 reads CASSFRGTIYF. The CDR3 DNA sequence: TGTGCCAGCAGTTTCAGGGGCACCATATATTTT. The chain combines TRBV6-5 with TRBJ1-3; D possibly corresponds to TRBD1 (6 bases). The length of the CDR3 is 11 residues. The germline V gene encodes CDR1 MNHEY and CDR2 SVGAGI. Trimming took off 4 bases at V and 9 bases at J, with 7 bases between the two ends.

This clone has a handful of counts. This chain connects TRBV30 to TRBJ2-7; no firm D call. Trimming shortened V by 0 bases and J by 2 bases, and 5 bases separated the two germline ends. Germline CDR1 and CDR2: GTSNPN and SVGIG (reference sequence). The length of the CDR3 is 12 residues. The CDR3 region is CAWSVPTYEQYF. The CDR3 DNA follows: TGTGCCTGGAGTGTACCCACCTACGAGCAGTACTTC.

The chain combines TRBV9 with TRBJ1-2, with a weak D call TRBD1 (5 bases). Trimming cost V 0 bases and J 2 bases, with 11 bases left between them. The CDR3 has 15 amino acids. Germline V gives CDR1 SGDLS, CDR2 YYNGEE. CDR3 coding DNA: TGTGCCAGCAGCGTAGGGGGGACCCAAAACTATGGCTACACCTTC. As protein: CASSVGGTQNYGYTF.

The sample holds one count of this clone. The rearrangement uses TRBV2 and TRBJ1-5; 11 positions agree with TRBD1. V dropped 7 bases and J dropped 4; count of bases not matched to a gene: 3. The CDR3 spans 14 residues. Looked up from germline, CDR1 is SNHLY and CDR2 is FYNNEI. The CDR3 spells CASKGTGGNQPQHF. The CDR3 bases are TGTGCCAGCAAAGGGACAGGGGGGAATCAGCCCCAGCATTTT.

The CDR3: CASSTRQGLSYEQYF. As DNA, the CDR3 is TGTGCCAGCAGCACCCGACAGGGTCTTTCCTACGAGCAGTACTTC. The chain carries TRBV13 and TRBJ2-7, with 7 bases lining up with TRBD1. Germline values: CDR1 PRHDT, CDR2 FYEKMQ (reference sequence). The V gene end was trimmed by 5 bases and the J gene end by 1 base; junction bases not matched to a gene: 8. This CDR3 is 15 amino acids long.

This chain uses TRBV5-4 with TRBJ2-1; D is unresolved. The CDR3 totals 15 residues. Per germline, CDR1 SGHNT and CDR2 YYREEE (reference sequence). V lost 0 bases, J lost 5 bases, and 12 bases lay in between. CDR3 in amino acids: CASSLEIVGNNEQFF. The CDR3 nucleotides read TGTGCCAGCAGCTTGGAGATCGTAGGGAACAATGAGCAGTTCTTC.

This sequence joins TRBV7-9 and TRBJ2-7, with D perhaps assigned TRBD1 or TRBD2 (5 bases each). CDR1 SEHNR and CDR2 FQNEAQ come from the germline V gene (reference sequence). Deletions cut 4 bases from V and 7 bases from J, with 23 bases between. The CDR3 consists of 16 residues. CDR3: CASSSVRDPTGMEQYF. In nucleotides, the CDR3 is TGTGCCAGCAGCTCCGTTCGGGACCCGACGGGGATGGAGCAGTACTTC.

This chain links TRBV4-3 with TRBJ2-7, with D tentatively TRBD1 (6 bases). The CDR3 has 16 residues. V dropped 0 bases and J dropped 4 bases, with 16 bases sitting between them. The germline CDR1 and CDR2 sequences are LGHNA and YSLEER. The CDR3 DNA reads as TGCGCCAGCAGCCAAGATCTGGGGACACGAGAGTACGAGCAGTACTTC. The encoded protein is CASSQDLGTREYEQYF.

The V and J genes are TRBV7-2 and TRBJ1-5, with a weak D call TRBD1 (6 bases). The V gene's germline CDR1 is SGHTA and CDR2 FQGNSA. Trimming took off 4 bases at V and 6 bases at J, with 10 bases between the two ends. This CDR3 has 13 amino acids. CDR3 region: CASSWTVTQPQHF. CDR3 bases: TGTGCCAGCAGCTGGACAGTTACTCAGCCCCAGCATTTT.

V gene TRBV5-1 combines with J gene TRBJ1-4, with TRBD1 as a possible D gene (6 bases). The V end was cut by 1 base, the J end by 0 bases, with 13 bases between. This CDR3 contains 17 residues. Germline CDR1 SGHRS, CDR2 YFSETQ. CDR3 DNA: TGCGCCAGCAGCTTGACAGGGAAACTAGCAACTAATGAAAAACTGTTTTTT. Translating gives CASSLTGKLATNEKLFF. The full variable domain, its missing parts supplied by reference TRBV5-1 and TRBJ1-4, is KAGVTQTPRYLIKTRGQQVTLSCSPISGHRSVSWYQQTPGQGLQFLFEYFSETQRNKGNFPGRFSGRQFSNSRSEMNVSTLELGDSALYLCASSLTGKLATNEKLFFGSGTQLSVL.

J is TRBJ2-2 and V is TRBV11-2; D might be TRBD2 (5 bases). Trimming left V 0 bases short and J 1 base short, with 15 bases between. CDR3 length: 18 residues. CDR1 is SGHAT and CDR2 is FQNNGV in the germline V gene. This CDR3 reads CASSLESGLEMNTGELFF. The CDR3 region has the DNA TGTGCCAGCAGCTTAGAGTCCGGACTGGAGATGAACACCGGGGAGCTGTTTTTT.

The CDR3 here is CASSRGQGDRTNEKLFF. The CDR3 DNA reads as TGCGCCAGCAGCCGGGGACAGGGGGACCGCACTAATGAAAAACTGTTTTTT. The chain carries TRBV4-1 and TRBJ1-4; 11 bases align to TRBD1. J was trimmed by 2 bases and V by 4 bases; bases with no gene match: 6. This CDR3 has 17 residues. The germline CDR1 and CDR2 sequences are MGHRA and YSYEKL.

The gene calls are TRBV2 and TRBJ2-1; 9 positions match TRBD2. V shed 4 bases and J 0 bases; nucleotides not matched to a gene: 4. This CDR3 region has 16 residues. CDR1 and CDR2 from the germline V gene are SNHLY and FYNNEI. The CDR3 DNA reads TGTGCCAGCAGTGGGACTAGCGCCAGCTCCTACAATGAGCAGTTCTTC. This translates into CASSGTSASSYNEQFF.

The rearrangement joins TRBV10-3 to TRBJ2-5; 7 nucleotides line up with TRBD1. V lost 2 bases, J lost 5 bases, and 8 bases stayed unmatched. CDR1 ENHRY and CDR2 SYGVKD come from the germline V gene. The CDR3 is 15 amino acids. CDR3 sequence: CAISEERGRMETQYF. The CDR3 DNA reads TGTGCCATCAGTGAGGAGAGGGGGCGTATGGAGACCCAGTACTTC.

The rearrangement joins TRBV9 to TRBJ1-3, with a possible D match to TRBD1 (5 bases). CDR3 length: 18 residues. The V and J ends lost 0 bases and 2 bases respectively, with 18 bases between them. Germline V gene sequence: CDR1 SGDLS, CDR2 YYNGEE. In nucleotides, the CDR3 is TGTGCCAGCAGCGTAGGACAACGGGGGGGTCGAACTGGAAACACCATATATTTT. It yields the protein CASSVGQRGGRTGNTIYF.

This rearrangement joins TRBV9 to TRBJ2-7; 8 bases align to TRBD1. The germline CDR1 and CDR2 sequences are SGDLS and YYNGEE. The junction had 7 bases not matched to a gene; V was cut back by 0 bases and J by 2 bases. The CDR3 length is 16 residues. Here the CDR3 DNA reads TGTGCCAGCAGCGTAGACCTAGGACAGGGTCCCTACGAGCAGTACTTC. Encoded protein: CASSVDLGQGPYEQYF.

This clone was recorded a few times. The chain carries TRBV6-1 and TRBJ1-2; D might be TRBD1 (6 bases). The germline V gene has CDR1 MNHNS and CDR2 SASEGT. The CDR3 covers 18 residues. The V end was cut by 3 bases, the J end by 0 bases, with 20 bases between. This CDR3 is CASSDHPDSWDTNYGYTF. CDR3 DNA: TGTGCCAGCAGTGACCACCCCGATTCCTGGGACACTAACTATGGCTACACCTTC.

This clone was counted once. The CDR3 protein is CASSLNRGYNEQFF. CDR3 DNA: TGTGCCAGCAGTCTCAACAGGGGCTACAATGAGCAGTTCTTC. The genes are TRBV6-5 and TRBJ2-1, with 7 positions matching TRBD1. Germline trimming cut 5 bases from V and 3 bases from J; bases unmatched to any gene: 4. This CDR3 region has 14 residues. The V gene's germline CDR1 is MNHEY and CDR2 SVGAGI.

The CDR3 DNA follows: TGTGCCAGCAGCCCCAGAGGGGGCCATCAGCCCCAGCATTTT. Translating gives CASSPRGGHQPQHF. V usage is TRBV6-5 and J usage is TRBJ1-5; TRBD1 matches 7 bases. Germline values: CDR1 MNHEY, CDR2 SVGAGI. There are 14 residues in the CDR3. The trim removed 6 bases at V and 5 bases at J, leaving 7 bases unmatched.

The chain employs TRBV28 and TRBJ2-7, with 9 bases matching TRBD2. There are 17 residues in the CDR3. Germline V gene data show CDR1 as MDHEN and CDR2 as SYDVKM. Trimming cost V 5 bases and J 0 bases; bases outside gene matches: 11. The CDR3 spells CASSLLIAGASSYEQYF. The DNA for the CDR3 is TGTGCCAGCAGTCTACTCATAGCGGGGGCCAGCTCCTACGAGCAGTACTTC. The whole variable domain, remainder taken from reference TRBV28 and TRBJ2-7, is DVKVTQSSRYLVKRTGEKVFLECVQDMDHENMFWYRQDPGLGLRLIYFSYDVKMKEKGDIPEGYSVSREKKERFSLILESASTNQTSMYLCASSLLIAGASSYEQYFGPGTRLTVT.

V usage is TRBV7-9 and J usage is TRBJ1-2; 7 positions agree with TRBD1. With 5 bases clipped from V and 1 base from J, the junction kept 4 bases outside the gene matches. Per the germline V gene, CDR1 is SEHNR and CDR2 is FQNEAQ (reference sequence). This CDR3 spans 14 amino acids. This CDR3 is CASSRDSRNYGYTF. CDR3 coding DNA: TGTGCCAGCAGCCGGGACAGTCGTAACTATGGCTACACCTTC. The variable domain in full, completed from reference TRBV7-9 and TRBJ1-2, reads DTGVSQNPRHKITKRGQNVTFRCDPISEHNRLYWYRQTLGQGPEFLTYFQNEAQLEKSRLLSDRFSAERPKGSFSTLEIQRTEQGDSAMYLCASSRDSRNYGYTFGSGTRLTVV.

The V call is TRBV7-2, the J call TRBJ1-1; 9 bases match TRBD1. CDR3 length: 14 residues. V lost 1 base, J lost 5 bases, and 2 bases stayed unmatched. Germline V gives CDR1 SGHTA, CDR2 FQGNSA. CDR3 DNA: TGTGCCAGCAGCTTAGTGGGACAGGGAACTGAAGCTTTCTTT. It yields the protein CASSLVGQGTEAFF.

This clone is a singleton in its sample. J is TRBJ2-1 and V is TRBV5-6; D is possibly TRBD1 (5 bases). The CDR3 consists of 14 residues. Germline lookup yields CDR1 SGHDT and CDR2 YYEEEE. With 0 bases removed from V and 6 bases from J, the gap between germline ends came to 10 bases. CDR3 bases: TGTGCCAGCAGCTTGGTGCAGGGCATCAATGAGCAGTTCTTC. As protein: CASSLVQGINEQFF.

This chain links TRBV18 with TRBJ2-7, with D possibly matching TRBD1 (6 bases). The CDR3 is 17 amino acids. V shed 0 bases and J shed 5 bases, with 20 bases lying between them. Germline CDR1 is KGHSH and CDR2 is LQKENI. The CDR3 sequence is CASSPPAGQTVLDEQYF. CDR3 in DNA: TGTGCCAGCTCACCACCGGCAGGACAGACCGTGTTGGACGAGCAGTACTTC. Supplemented by reference TRBV18 and TRBJ2-7, the full variable domain reads NAGVMQNPRHLVRRRGQEARLRCSPMKGHSHVYWYRQLPEEGLKFMVYLQKENIIDESGMPKERFSAEFPKEGPSILRIQQVVRGDSAAYFCASSPPAGQTVLDEQYFGPGTRLTVT.

This chain uses TRBV7-9 with TRBJ1-5; tentatively, D is TRBD1 (5 bases). Germline V gene data show CDR1 as SEHNR and CDR2 as FQNEAQ (reference sequence). CDR3 length: 16 residues. V gave up 1 base and J gave up 5 bases, with 15 bases separating them. CDR3 in amino acids: CASSLGRGMRDQPQHF. The CDR3 DNA reads TGTGCCAGCAGCTTAGGGCGGGGGATGAGGGATCAGCCCCAGCATTTT.